A single sample is the source of the 7 T cell receptor beta chains below, sequenced in a study of CD8 T cells in ankylosing spondylitis. TCRdb recomputed calls from the 5' RACE reads with MiXCR, one row per CDR3 protein. The top ten clones hold around 10% of a sample with about 13,000 distinct CDR3 sequences, about 2.7% of them seen once. The sample taken for sequencing was blood, either unsorted or a sorted T cell fraction (not recorded which). The source of these receptors is a male donor with ankylosing spondylitis or in good health (not recorded which).

This clonotype is deemed medium-sized. The rearrangement links TRBV9 to TRBJ2-7; D is undetermined. Germline CDR1 SGDLS, CDR2 YYNGEE. There are 14 residues in the CDR3. V was pared by 4 bases and J by 5 bases, with 16 bases between. The CDR3 region is CASSPREDPNEQYF. Here the CDR3 DNA reads TGTGCCAGCAGCCCCCGTGAGGACCCGAACGAGCAGTACTTC.

In this sample, this clonotype turned up many times. The gene calls are TRBV9 and TRBJ2-1; D not certain. Germline V lookup: CDR1 SGDLS, CDR2 YYNGEE. Trimming cost V 3 bases and J 0 bases, with 7 bases left between them. The CDR3 runs 14 residues. The CDR3 sequence is CASSGGTSYNEQFF. The CDR3 DNA is TGTGCCAGCAGCGGCGGAACCTCCTACAATGAGCAGTTCTTC.

Relative to its sample, this clonotype is medium-sized. The gene calls are TRBV9 and TRBJ2-2, with unresolved D. V was clipped by 0 bases and J by 2 bases, with 5 bases between them. The length of the CDR3 is 14 residues. Per germline, CDR1 SGDLS and CDR2 YYNGEE. CDR3 in DNA: TGTGCCAGCAGCGTAGGGCTTAACACCGGGGAGCTGTTTTTT. It yields the protein CASSVGLNTGELFF. Drawing the rest from reference TRBV9 and TRBJ2-2, the complete variable domain is DSGVTQTPKHLITATGQRVTLRCSPRSGDLSVYWYQQSLDQGLQFLIQYYNGEERAKGNILERFSAQQFPDLHSELNLSSLELGDSALYFCASSVGLNTGELFFGEGSRLTVL.

By frequency in the sample, this clonotype is medium-sized. This chain uses TRBV9 with TRBJ2-3; no definite D call. The germline V gene encodes CDR1 SGDLS and CDR2 YYNGEE. The CDR3 is 12 amino acids. Trimming removed 3 bases at V and 6 bases at J, with 8 bases between. The CDR3 here is CASSADFDTQYF. CDR3 sequence (DNA): TGTGCCAGCAGCGCAGACTTTGATACGCAGTATTTT.

By share, this clonotype ranks as large. This chain links TRBV9 with TRBJ2-3; 7 bases align to TRBD2. The CDR3 covers 15 residues. Trimming cost V 1 base and J 4 bases; bases outside gene matches: 6. Germline V CDR1 and CDR2: SGDLS, YYNGEE. CDR3 nucleotides: TGTGCCAGCAGCGTATCCCGGGGGGTCTCAGATACGCAGTATTTT. This gives the protein CASSVSRGVSDTQYF.

In its sample, this clonotype was seen many times. V gene TRBV9 combines with J gene TRBJ2-1; 11 bases align to TRBD2. Germline V gene data show CDR1 as SGDLS and CDR2 as YYNGEE. This CDR3 is 16 amino acids long. J gave up 7 bases and V 4 bases, and 10 bases lay outside the gene matches. The chain's CDR3 is CASSLIAGGHGNEQFF. The CDR3 DNA is TGTGCCAGCAGCCTCATAGCGGGGGGGCATGGGAATGAGCAGTTCTTC.

Ten or more counts support this clonotype. The chain joins TRBV9 to TRBJ1-1; D is undetermined. The CDR3 covers 13 residues. CDR1 SGDLS and CDR2 YYNGEE come from the germline V gene. Trimming stripped 0 bases from V and 1 base from J, with 4 bases between. The chain's CDR3 is CASSVAGNTEAFF. The CDR3 coding sequence is TGTGCCAGCAGCGTAGCAGGGAACACTGAAGCTTTCTTT.